This TCR beta chain was recorded in a study of control samples from healthy donors and cancer patients. Measured with immunoSEQ multiplex PCR; TCRdb has only the in-frame clones, and not every one. The sample has some 94,000 clones; 86% are singletons. The V gene's germline CDR1 is MNHEY and CDR2 SMNVEV (reference sequence). The V segment lost 2 bases and the J segment 5 bases; nucleotides outside the gene matches: 15. This CDR3 contains 18 residues. The sequence was collected from a woman between 50 and 59 years old in good health. The sequencing sample was made of blood. The chain is built from TRBV27 and TRBJ2-5; 9 bases agree with TRBD1. DNA of the CDR3: TGTGCCAGCAGTTTAACGAGAGCCCCGGGACAGGGAGTTGAGACCCAGTACTTC. This encodes CASSLTRAPGQGVETQYF.